A selection of T cell receptor beta chains follows, all from one sample in a study of CDR3 diversity in severe acne. TCRdb processed the PCR reads anew with MiXCR; each CDR3 protein has one entry. The sample holds over 85,000 distinct CDR3 sequences, roughly 51% seen once. The sample comprised blood. Receptors originate from a male donor with acne. Both conserved end residues are part of each CDR3. Fields, in order: D gene, J gene, V gene, clone size, CDR3 DNA, CDR3 protein. The D gene is left open where the match is weak. Expanded clones get a size class; other rows say once, few or many, or leave the size out.

>-|TRBJ1-5|TRBV6-6|few
TGTGCCAGCATCTTAATAACCGGAACCGGGAATCAGCCCCAGCATTTT
CASILITGTGNQPQHF
>-|TRBJ2-3|TRBV12-3/TRBV12-4|-
TGTGCCAGCAGTTTGGGGGCGGGGTACACAGATACGCAGTATTTT
CASSLGAGYTDTQYF
>-|TRBJ1-5|TRBV19|-
TGTGCCAGTAGTATGAGGCAGGGAGGCAATCAGCCCCAGCATTTT
CASSMRQGGNQPQHF
>-|TRBJ1-1|TRBV11-2|-
TGTGCCACCGCACTCTTTTACGGGGGACGGACTGAAGCTTTCTTT
CATALFYGGRTEAFF
>-|TRBJ2-2|TRBV6-5|-
TGTGCGTCTGGGGAGCTGTTTTTT
CASGELFF
>TRBD2|TRBJ2-5|TRBV15|many
TGTGCCACCAGGGGGGGGTACCAAGAGACCCAGTACTTC
CATRGGYQETQYF
>-|TRBJ2-5|TRBV29-1|many
TGCAGCGTTGCGACACGGGCTGAGACCCAGTACTTC
CSVATRAETQYF
>TRBD2|TRBJ2-7|TRBV7-9|medium-sized
TGTGCCAGCAGCTTAGAGGCGGGAGAGATATACGAGCAGTACTTC
CASSLEAGEIYEQYF
>TRBD1|TRBJ2-3|TRBV29-1|-
TGCAGCGCTAACCGGGACAGGGATACAGATACGCAGTATTTT
CSANRDRDTDTQYF
>TRBD2|TRBJ2-1|TRBV20-1|many
TGCAGTGCTGATCCGGGACTAGCGGGAGGGGCGAATGAGCAGTTCTTC
CSADPGLAGGANEQFF
>TRBD2|TRBJ2-2|TRBV29-1|-
TGCAGCGTTGAAGATCCGGCTGCGGGGCTAGCGGGACTAAACACCGGGGAGCTGTTTTTT
CSVEDPAAGLAGLNTGELFF
>-|TRBJ2-3|TRBV12-3/TRBV12-4|once
TGTGCCAGCAGTCCCGGGACGGCCACAGATACGCAGTATTTT
CASSPGTATDTQYF
>-|TRBJ1-1|TRBV12-3/TRBV12-4|-
TGTGCCAGCAGTTTAGGGGCAGTGAACACTGAAGCTTTCTTT
CASSLGAVNTEAFF
>TRBD2|TRBJ2-1|TRBV2|many
TGTGCCAGCCGAACCTTAGCGGGAGGGCACAATGAGCAGTTCTTC
CASRTLAGGHNEQFF
>-|TRBJ1-2|TRBV6-1|-
TGTGCCAGCAGTTTATTGCAGACTAATGGCTACACCTTC
CASSLLQTNGYTF
>-|TRBJ1-2|TRBV7-9|once
TGTGCCAGCAGCTTAGGGGGCGGAGGCTCCTCCAGCCTCTATGGCTACACCTTC
CASSLGGGGSSSLYGYTF
>TRBD2|TRBJ2-7|TRBV20-1|medium-sized
TGCAGTGCGAATCTAGCGGGAGTAATCGGTTCCTACGAGCAGTACTTC
CSANLAGVIGSYEQYF
>TRBD1|TRBJ2-5|TRBV20-1|many
TGCAGTGCTAGAGTCGGGACAGGGGGCCAAGAGACCCAGTACTTC
CSARVGTGGQETQYF
>-|TRBJ2-1|TRBV15|-
TGTGCCACCAGCAGCTACGCGCAGCGCGATGAGCAGTTCTTC
CATSSYAQRDEQFF
>TRBD1|TRBJ2-7|TRBV28|once
TGTGCCACCATTCCACCAGGGGGAATCTACGAGCAGCACTTC
CATIPPGGIYEQHF
>TRBD2|TRBJ2-7|TRBV7-6|-
TGTGCCAGCAGTTACCTCGGGGGGGACTCCTACGAGCAGTACTTC
CASSYLGGDSYEQYF
>-|TRBJ2-1|TRBV19|many
TGTGCCAGTAAGGTCGACTCCTACAATGAGCAGTTCTTC
CASKVDSYNEQFF
>TRBD1|TRBJ1-2|TRBV6-4|many
TGTGCCAGCAGGGAACCAGGGGGCGACTATGGCTACACCTTC
CASREPGGDYGYTF
>-|TRBJ1-1|TRBV7-2|-
TGTGCCAGCAGCTTATTAGCTGGAGCTTTCTTT
CASSLLAGAFF
>TRBD1|TRBJ1-5|TRBV20-1|-
TGCAGTGCTATAGACAGGGGAGATCAGCCCCAGCATTTT
CSAIDRGDQPQHF
>TRBD1|TRBJ1-2|TRBV29-1|many
TGCAGCGTTAAAAGGTACACAGGGGGCAACTATGGCTACACCTTC
CSVKRYTGGNYGYTF